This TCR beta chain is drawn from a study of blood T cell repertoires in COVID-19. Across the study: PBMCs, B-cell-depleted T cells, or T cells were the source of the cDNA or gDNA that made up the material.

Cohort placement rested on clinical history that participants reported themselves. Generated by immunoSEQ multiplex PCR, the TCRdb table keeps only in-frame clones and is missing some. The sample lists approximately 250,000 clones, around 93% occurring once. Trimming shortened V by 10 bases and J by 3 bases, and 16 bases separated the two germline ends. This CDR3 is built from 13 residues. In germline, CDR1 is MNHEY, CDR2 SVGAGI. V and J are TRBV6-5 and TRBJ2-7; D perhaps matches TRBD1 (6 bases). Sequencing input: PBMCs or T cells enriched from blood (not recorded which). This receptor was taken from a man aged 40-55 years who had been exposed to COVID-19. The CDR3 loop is CATKRQDLYEQYF. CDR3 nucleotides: TGTGCCACAAAGAGACAGGATCTCTACGAGCAGTACTTC.